This T cell receptor beta chain comes out of a study of control samples from healthy donors and cancer patients. The protocol was immunoSEQ multiplex PCR, while the TCRdb copy is restricted to in-frame clones and leaves out a portion. The profile shows 110,000 to 150,000 clones, roughly 94% of them singletons. The CDR3 contains 14 residues. V shed 3 bases and J shed 6 bases, with 14 bases lying between them. Germline V CDR1 and CDR2: KGHSH, LQKENI. This TCR derives from a man aged 55 to 70 with colorectal cancer. J is TRBJ1-2 and V is TRBV18; tentatively, D is TRBD1 (6 bases). What was sequenced was PBMCs. This CDR3 is CASSPRGGGDGYTF. The CDR3 DNA reads TGTGCCAGCTCACCGAGAGGGGGAGGGGATGGCTACACCTTC.